This T cell receptor beta chain derives from a study of TIL therapy for anti-PD-1-resistant metastatic lung cancer. Study-level background: Patients had a median age of 54 years (range roughly 38-75).

Trimming shortened V by 6 bases and J by 11 bases, and 22 bases separated the two germline ends. CDR1 and CDR2 from the germline V gene are ENHRY and SYGVKD. This CDR3 has 14 amino acids. Sequencing used immunoSEQ v3. TCRdb's table, derived via immunoSEQ multiplex PCR, lists solely in-frame clones and lacks some. Among more than 45,000 clones, around 86% were seen once, and the ten largest hold approximately 2.8%. Time point meaning: pre-treatment sample, taken before nivolumab and TIL therapy. The TCR sequence derives from a person aged 25-85 years with non-small cell lung cancer. The chain links TRBV10-3 to TRBJ1-1, with D perhaps matching TRBD1 (5 bases). Sequenced material: blood, taken at baseline. CDR3 nucleotide sequence: TGTGCCATCAGCTCGATAGCGGGGGGTGGGAAGGCTTTCTTT. Translating gives CAISSIAGGGKAFF.